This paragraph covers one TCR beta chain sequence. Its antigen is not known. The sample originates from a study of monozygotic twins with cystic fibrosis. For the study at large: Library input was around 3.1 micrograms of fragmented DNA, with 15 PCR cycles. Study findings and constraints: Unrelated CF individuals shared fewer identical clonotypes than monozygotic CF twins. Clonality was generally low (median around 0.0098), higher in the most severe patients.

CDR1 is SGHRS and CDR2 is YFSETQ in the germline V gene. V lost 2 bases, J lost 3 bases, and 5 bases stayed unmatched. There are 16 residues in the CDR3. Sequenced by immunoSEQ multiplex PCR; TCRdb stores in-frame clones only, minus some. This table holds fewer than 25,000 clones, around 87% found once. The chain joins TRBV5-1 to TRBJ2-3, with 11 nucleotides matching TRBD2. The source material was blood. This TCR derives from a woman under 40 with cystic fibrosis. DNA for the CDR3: TGCGCCAGCAGCTTCTTAGCGGGGGGGCAAACAGATACGCAGTATTTT. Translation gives CASSFLAGGQTDTQYF.